Each of the 13 T cell receptor beta chains below was sequenced from the same sample in a study of cytomegalovirus exposure and HLA in healthy donors. Data came from immunoSEQ multiplex PCR; TCRdb stores just in-frame clones and leaves some out. Of about 130,000 clones listed, 85% to 90% are singletons. The source material was PBMCs. The receptors derive from a man under 40 in good health and CMV-seronegative.

The rearrangement links TRBV18 to TRBJ2-3, with D possibly matching TRBD2 (6 bases). Deletions cut 1 base from V and 4 bases from J, with 9 bases between. This CDR3 is 14 amino acids long. CDR1 and CDR2 from the germline V gene are KGHSH and LQKENI. The CDR3 nucleotides are TGTGCCAGCTCACCACTAGCGGCACCAGATACGCAGTATTTT. Its protein product is CASSPLAAPDTQYF. Full variable domain (outside the CDR3, taken from reference TRBV18 and TRBJ2-3): NAGVMQNPRHLVRRRGQEARLRCSPMKGHSHVYWYRQLPEEGLKFMVYLQKENIIDESGMPKERFSAEFPKEGPSILRIQQVVRGDSAAYFCASSPLAAPDTQYFGPGTRLTVL.

This clone was observed once. The CDR3 region has the DNA TGTGCCAGCAGCCCGCCATTGACAGGGGGCGATCACTACGAGCAGTACTTC. This codes for CASSPPLTGGDHYEQYF. V is TRBV7-9 and J is TRBJ2-7, with 10 nucleotides matching TRBD1. The CDR3 sequence is 17 residues long. The V and J ends lost 5 bases and 3 bases, in that order; junction bases with no gene match: 13. CDR1 and CDR2 from the germline V gene are SEHNR and FQNEAQ (reference sequence).

The V and J genes are TRBV5-6 and TRBJ1-2; D is undetermined. V dropped 6 bases and J dropped 5 bases, with 17 bases sitting between them. In germline, CDR1 is SGHDT, CDR2 YYEEEE. The CDR3 covers 14 residues. The CDR3 here is CASTEVNGFYGYTF. The CDR3 DNA follows: TGTGCCAGCACCGAAGTTAACGGTTTTTATGGCTACACCTTC.

The rearrangement links TRBV5-6 to TRBJ2-4; 9 nucleotides agree with TRBD1. The length of the CDR3 is 16 residues. J lost 6 bases, V lost 4 bases, and 11 bases had no gene match. Germline-derived CDR1 and CDR2 are SGHDT and YYEEEE. The CDR3 nucleotides read TGTGCCAGCAGCCCGTCAAGAGGACAGGGGTTAAACATTCAGTACTTC. Encoded protein: CASSPSRGQGLNIQYF. Full variable domain (outside the CDR3, taken from reference TRBV5-6 and TRBJ2-4): DAGVTQSPTHLIKTRGQQVTLRCSPKSGHDTVSWYQQALGQGPQFIFQYYEEEERQRGNFPDRFSGHQFPNYSSELNVNALLLGDSALYLCASSPSRGQGLNIQYFGAGTRLSVL.

The V and J genes are TRBV4-1 and TRBJ1-2; 7 bases are a match to TRBD1. J lost 2 bases, V lost 1 base, and 4 bases had no gene match. The germline V gene has CDR1 MGHRA and CDR2 YSYEKL. The CDR3 is 15 amino acids. The CDR3 sequence is CASSQGGTANYGYTF. The CDR3 coding sequence is TGCGCCAGCAGCCAAGGGGGGACAGCGAACTATGGCTACACCTTC.

This chain uses TRBV11-3 with TRBJ2-1; D possibly corresponds to TRBD2 (5 bases). CDR1 and CDR2 from the germline V gene are SGHNT and YENEEA. The CDR3 runs to 14 residues. V lost 2 bases and J 10 bases, leaving 15 bases between the germline ends. The chain's CDR3 is CASSLRGKVEEQFF. As DNA, the CDR3 is TGTGCCAGCAGCTTACGAGGGAAGGTCGAGGAGCAGTTCTTC.

This sequence joins TRBV5-6 and TRBJ1-5; D is perhaps TRBD1 (6 bases). Germline V CDR1 and CDR2: SGHDT, YYEEEE. There are 17 residues in the CDR3. V shed 0 bases and J shed 1 base, with 14 bases lying between them. The CDR3: CASSLGLGHTSNQPQHF. Written as DNA, the CDR3 is TGTGCCAGCAGCTTGGGGTTGGGACACACCAGCAATCAGCCCCAGCATTTT.

CDR3 nucleotide sequence: TGCGCCAGCAGCTTGGAGGGGGCAGGCGAAGGCTACACCTTC. It encodes CASSLEGAGEGYTF. The rearrangement links TRBV5-1 to TRBJ1-2; TRBD1 matches 7 bases. The germline V gene has CDR1 SGHRS and CDR2 YFSETQ. The CDR3 covers 14 residues. The J segment lost 8 bases and the V segment lost 0 bases, leaving 7 bases of the junction unmatched.

The chain is built from TRBV7-9 and TRBJ2-7, with D maybe TRBD1 (6 bases). Trimming removed 4 bases at V and 3 bases at J, with 13 bases between. Per germline, CDR1 SEHNR and CDR2 FQNEAQ (reference sequence). The CDR3 is 14 amino acids. The CDR3 DNA reads TGTGCCAGCAGCTCCGCGACAGGATTCTACGAGCAGTACTTC. This encodes CASSSATGFYEQYF.

This chain joins TRBV19 and TRBJ2-1, with unresolved D. The V end was cut by 6 bases, the J end by 2 bases, with 14 bases between. This CDR3 region has 15 residues. Germline CDR1 and CDR2: LNHDA and SQIVND (reference sequence). The CDR3 is CASSLAPPTYNEQFF. In DNA form, the CDR3 reads TGTGCCAGTAGCTTAGCCCCTCCAACCTACAATGAGCAGTTCTTC.

J is TRBJ2-3 and V is TRBV18; 9 bases agree with TRBD1. The ends lost 6 bases at V and 1 base at J; junction bases unmatched: 5. CDR3 size: 15 residues. CDR1 and CDR2 from the germline V gene are KGHSH and LQKENI. The CDR3 loop reads CASSRRTGGTDTQYF. In DNA, the CDR3 is TGTGCCAGCTCTAGAAGGACAGGGGGCACAGATACGCAGTATTTT.

J is TRBJ2-7 and V is TRBV15; 16 positions match TRBD2. CDR1 is LNHNV, CDR2 YYDKDF, per germline (reference sequence). This CDR3 region has 20 residues. J lost 4 bases, V lost 3 bases, and 15 bases had no gene match. The CDR3 coding sequence is TGTGCCACCAGCAGGAAGGGCTCCGGGACTAGCGGGAGGGCCGATTACGAGCAGTACTTC. This translates into CATSRKGSGTSGRADYEQYF.

The chain has TRBV5-1 and TRBJ2-3; 14 bases align to TRBD2. V trimming: 4 bases; J trimming: 1 base; junction bases outside the gene matches: 8. There are 18 residues in the CDR3. Germline V lookup: CDR1 SGHRS, CDR2 YFSETQ. The CDR3 DNA reads as TGCGCCAGCAGCACGGAATCGGGACTAGCGGGGGGCACAGATACGCAGTATTTT. Its translation is CASSTESGLAGGTDTQYF.